The TCR beta chain described here comes from a study of beta chain features in type 1 diabetes. The CDR3 runs 18 residues. V dropped 5 bases and J dropped 0 bases, with 20 bases sitting between them. Germline CDR1 and CDR2: LNHDA and SQIVND (reference sequence). Details on this clone: The antigen remains undetermined.

The sequenced template was cDNA made from the entire isolated RNA. Profiled with immunoSEQ multiplex PCR; TCRdb holds only in-frame clones, not every one. This table holds around 40,000 clones, approximately 72% found once. Study-wide findings and caveats: TCRB CDR3s from Type 1 diabetes patients were moderately but significantly shorter in all four CD4+ subsets. Compared to healthy donors, patients appeared to have naive, central memory and Treg TCRB repertoires that were more alike. More deletions and fewer insertions at VDJ junctions were found in patients with type 1 diabetes.

The TCR sequence derives from a woman aged 18-30 years with type 1 diabetes. The sample consisted of Tregs from blood. This chain uses TRBV19 with TRBJ1-3, with no clear D. This CDR3 is CASSLRGRWASSGNTIYF. The CDR3 DNA is TGTGCCAGTAGTCTCCGGGGTCGATGGGCTTCCTCTGGAAACACCATATATTTT.